This T cell receptor (beta chain) was captured by sequencing in a study of human T cells and chemical hapten exposure. Study in general: Donors were sensitized with 2% DPC on the upper inner arm. Patches that contained 0.01% DPC were applied to the upper back and read at 6 days.

Indicated time point: patch test 1, 2 weeks after DPC sensitization. Sample treatment: therapeutic diphenylcyclopropenone sensitization with weekly scalp DPC. Deletions cut 5 bases from V and 0 bases from J, with 26 bases between. Per the germline V gene, CDR1 is LGHNA and CDR2 is YSLEER. CDR3 length: 20 residues. This clonotype was detected many times. Library construction involved attaching unique molecular identifiers to individual cDNA molecules, which allowed quantitative, reproducible TCR counting. From the RACE reads, TCRdb called clonotypes with MiXCR, one entry per CDR3 protein. This sample carries 300,000 to 400,000 distinct CDR3 sequences, 5.5% to 8% of them seen once, and the ten largest clones take around 8.2%.

The chain employs TRBV4-3 and TRBJ2-1; D tentatively reads TRBD1 or TRBD2 (5 bases each). This sample comprised whole blood, obtained in connection with sensitization to the hapten diphenylcyclopropenone (DPC). The sequence came from a young woman with alopecia areata. Some clones in this sample may be carry-over from other donors' samples. CDR3 nucleotides: TGCGCCAGCAGCGTCAGGGCCCTAATTGCCGGGGAGAGCTCCTACAATGAGCAGTTCTTC. Amino acid sequence: CASSVRALIAGESSYNEQFF.